This entry lists 21 T cell receptor beta chains sequenced from one sample in a study of shared clonotypes between healthy human individuals. Method: immunoSEQ multiplex PCR; TCRdb's copy keeps in-frame clones and lacks some. The table shows about 1.1 million clones, with 70% to 80% occurring only once. The sequencing sample was made of memory CD4+ T cells from PBMCs. Indicated subset: CD45RA-negative fraction. The origin of the receptors is a man between 18 and 35 years old in good health. Some clones in this sample may be carry-over from other donors' samples.

This rearrangement joins TRBV28 to TRBJ1-4; a possible D gene is TRBD1 (5 bases). V was clipped by 6 bases and J by 4 bases, with 15 bases between them. Germline V gene lookup returns CDR1 MDHEN and CDR2 SYDVKM. The CDR3 is 15 amino acids. Here the CDR3 DNA reads TGTGCCAGCAGCTATGGGACGCAATTTAATGAAAAACTGTTTTTT. It translates to CASSYGTQFNEKLFF.

This chain connects TRBV11-3 to TRBJ2-1; D gene ambiguous. Trimming shortened V by 3 bases and J by 7 bases, and 7 bases separated the two germline ends. In germline, CDR1 is SGHNT, CDR2 YENEEA. The CDR3 extends over 12 amino acids. The CDR3 loop is CASSFSQNEQFF. The CDR3 DNA reads TGTGCCAGCAGCTTTTCCCAGAATGAGCAGTTCTTC.

V is TRBV7-2 and J is TRBJ2-7; D gene uncertain. With 5 bases removed from V and 3 bases from J, the gap between germline ends came to 17 bases. The CDR3 contains 15 residues. CDR1 is SGHTA, CDR2 FQGNSA, per germline. CDR3 DNA sequence: TGTGCCAGCAGCGGCCGGACGGCCCCCCTCTACGAGCAGTACTTC. Its protein product is CASSGRTAPLYEQYF.

The V gene is TRBV5-8, the J gene TRBJ2-1; weak D call: TRBD2 (7 bases). The V gene's germline CDR1 is SGHTS and CDR2 YDEGEE. With 5 bases removed from V and 0 bases from J, the gap between germline ends came to 18 bases. The CDR3 loop spans 17 amino acids. DNA of the CDR3: TGTGCCAGCAGGGGGGCGGCGGGAGCCGTCTCCTACAATGAGCAGTTCTTC. It codes for CASRGAAGAVSYNEQFF. Full variable domain (rest looked up from reference TRBV5-8 and TRBJ2-1): EAGVTQSPTHLIKTRGQQATLRCSPISGHTSVYWYQQALGLGLQFLLWYDEGEERNRGNFPPRFSGRQFPNYSSELNVNALELEDSALYLCASRGAAGAVSYNEQFFGPGTRLTVL.

This sequence joins TRBV7-2 and TRBJ1-2; D is unresolved. The CDR3 consists of 15 residues. CDR1 and CDR2 from the germline V gene are SGHTA and FQGNSA. Trimming took 3 bases from V and 4 from J, leaving 15 bases between them. The CDR3 spells CASSFHWRDPYGYTF. For the CDR3, the DNA is TGTGCCAGCAGCTTTCACTGGAGAGACCCCTATGGCTACACCTTC.

The V call is TRBV7-6, the J call TRBJ2-3; maybe TRBD2 (6 bases). The V end lost 2 bases, the J end lost 2 bases, and 14 bases lay between the germline ends. Germline CDR1 SGHVS, CDR2 FNYEAQ. The CDR3 is 16 amino acids. The CDR3 sequence: CASSLIGGGVTDTQYF. The CDR3, as DNA: TGTGCCAGCAGCTTAATAGGTGGCGGGGTCACAGATACGCAGTATTTT. The entire variable domain, with the rest obtained from reference TRBV7-6 and TRBJ2-3, is as follows: GAGVSQSPRYKVTKRGQDVALRCDPISGHVSLYWYRQALGQGPEFLTYFNYEAQQDKSGLPNDRFSAERPEGSISTLTIQRTEQRDSAMYRCASSLIGGGVTDTQYFGPGTRLTVL.

The chain uses TRBV2 and TRBJ2-3; 7 bases align to TRBD1. V was clipped by 8 bases and J by 2 bases; unmatched bases: 7. CDR1 SNHLY and CDR2 FYNNEI come from the germline V gene. The CDR3 runs to 14 residues. CDR3 DNA sequence: TGTGCCAGCGGACCGACAGGGTCCACAGATACGCAGTATTTT. Translating gives CASGPTGSTDTQYF.

CDR3 nucleotides: TGTGCCTGGAGGTTTATCTCGGGGGCGCGGTATGGCTACACCTTC. Protein: CAWRFISGARYGYTF. The chain recombines TRBV30 with TRBJ1-2; weak D call: TRBD1 (6 bases). The V and J ends lost 3 bases and 5 bases respectively, with 19 bases between them. This CDR3 spans 15 amino acids. CDR1 and CDR2 (germline): GTSNPN, SVGIG (reference sequence). Looking up the rest from reference TRBV30 and TRBJ1-2 gives the full variable domain: SQTIHQWPATLVQPVGSPLSLECTVEGTSNPNLYWYRQAAGRGLQLLFYSVGIGQISSEVPQNLSASRPQDRQFILSSKKLLLSDSGFYLCAWRFISGARYGYTFGSGTRLTVV.

The chain recombines TRBV12-5 with TRBJ1-1; D gene uncertain. The CDR3 contains 11 residues. CDR1 is LGHNT, CDR2 FRNRAP, per germline. V was pared by 5 bases and J by 6 bases, with 7 bases between. In nucleotides, the CDR3 is TGTGCTAGTGGTGAGGGCCCTGAAGCTTTCTTT. This encodes CASGEGPEAFF.

The chain is built from TRBV6-5 and TRBJ2-7; 8 nucleotides line up with TRBD1. The V gene's germline CDR1 is MNHEY and CDR2 SVGAGI. Germline trimming cut 5 bases from V and 6 bases from J; bases unmatched to any gene: 9. The CDR3 sequence is 14 residues long. CDR3 sequence (DNA): TGTGCCAGCAGTGCAGGACAGGGACCTCGCGAGCAGTACTTC. Translation gives CASSAGQGPREQYF.

The chain combines TRBV2 with TRBJ2-1, with 16 bases that match TRBD2. This CDR3 region has 14 residues. The V gene end was trimmed by 4 bases and the J gene end by 13 bases; junction bases not matched to a gene: 4. Germline V gene lookup returns CDR1 SNHLY and CDR2 FYNNEI. CDR3 residues: CASSVGLAGGPQFF. CDR3 nucleotide sequence: TGTGCCAGCAGTGTGGGACTAGCGGGAGGGCCCCAGTTCTTC.

In its sample, this clone was seen a few times. The V and J genes are TRBV28 and TRBJ1-1; unclear D gene. V lost 5 bases to trimming and J lost 9 bases, with 16 bases between them. Germline V gene lookup returns CDR1 MDHEN and CDR2 SYDVKM. CDR3 length: 13 amino acids. CDR3 in amino acids: CASSNTLDLKAFF. The CDR3 nucleotides are TGTGCCAGCAGTAATACCTTGGACCTGAAAGCTTTCTTT.

J is TRBJ1-2 and V is TRBV5-4; 9 nucleotides match TRBD1. Germline trimming cut 0 bases from V and 4 bases from J; bases unmatched to any gene: 4. The germline V gene has CDR1 SGHNT and CDR2 YYREEE (reference sequence). The CDR3 consists of 15 residues. CDR3 coding DNA: TGTGCCAGCAGCTTGGGGGACAGGGAGGCCTATGGCTACACCTTC. Translation: CASSLGDREAYGYTF.

A remark on this clone: The sample contains more than one DNA sequence encoding this CDR3. The chain employs TRBV6-5 and TRBJ2-7; 10 bases are shared with TRBD2. CDR3 length equals 13 residues. CDR1 is MNHEY, CDR2 SVGAGI, per germline. After removal of 6 bases from V and 4 bases from J, the junction contained 3 bases not matched to a gene. The CDR3 sequence: CASRASGSYEQYF. The CDR3 nucleotides are TGTGCCAGCAGGGCTAGCGGGAGTTACGAGCAGTACTTC.

This clone showed up many times. This chain joins TRBV10-3 and TRBJ2-3; weak D call: TRBD2 (7 bases). The CDR3 loop spans 16 amino acids. The V gene's germline CDR1 is ENHRY and CDR2 SYGVKD. V gave up 0 bases and J gave up 6 bases, with 16 bases separating them. DNA for the CDR3: TGTGCCATCAGTGAGTCGTCTAGCGGAGGGGGGGATACGCAGTATTTT. This encodes CAISESSSGGGDTQYF.

The V and J genes are TRBV28 and TRBJ2-1; TRBD2 matches at 11 bases. CDR3 size: 19 residues. Trimming cost V 4 bases and J 2 bases; bases outside gene matches: 13. The germline V gene encodes CDR1 MDHEN and CDR2 SYDVKM. The CDR3 loop is CASSSRRPTLAGAYNEQFF. The CDR3, as DNA: TGTGCCAGCAGTTCCCGCCGACCAACACTAGCGGGAGCCTACAATGAGCAGTTCTTC.

CDR3 in DNA: TGTGCCAGCAGTCGATCTGGGGTTGGAAACACCATATATTTT. Translated, it gives CASSRSGVGNTIYF. The chain recombines TRBV28 with TRBJ1-3, with D unresolved. The germline V gene has CDR1 MDHEN and CDR2 SYDVKM. This CDR3 is 14 amino acids long. V was trimmed by 5 bases and J by 3 bases, leaving 11 bases between them.

This chain connects TRBV6-6 to TRBJ2-2; TRBD2 matches at 9 bases. Per germline, CDR1 MNHNY and CDR2 SVGAGI (reference sequence). The ends lost 2 bases at V and 4 bases at J; junction bases unmatched: 5. This CDR3 is 16 amino acids long. CDR3 amino acids: CASSYGLAGFTGELFF. Written as DNA, the CDR3 is TGTGCCAGCAGTTACGGCCTAGCGGGGTTCACCGGGGAGCTGTTTTTT.

The chain employs TRBV11-2 and TRBJ1-2, with D perhaps matching TRBD1 (5 bases). Trimming shortened V by 4 bases and J by 8 bases, and 17 bases separated the two germline ends. CDR3 size: 14 residues. Germline-derived CDR1 and CDR2 are SGHAT and FQNNGV. The CDR3: CASSYGTSTLGYTF. The CDR3 DNA reads as TGTGCCAGCAGCTACGGGACCTCAACGCTAGGCTACACCTTC.

The chain joins TRBV7-9 to TRBJ1-6; D uncertain. Trimming removed 0 bases from V and 7 bases from J, with 4 bases in between. The CDR3 has 13 amino acids. Germline loops: CDR1 SEHNR, CDR2 FQNEAQ (reference sequence). The CDR3 DNA is TGTGCCAGCAGCTTAGCAAAAAATTCACCCCTCCACTTT. It codes for CASSLAKNSPLHF.

This clone was seen a handful of times. A single base separates this from a much larger clone, so it may be a read error. The V and J genes are TRBV9 and TRBJ2-1; TRBD2 agrees at 12 bases. The CDR3 is 15 amino acids. Germline V gene sequence: CDR1 SGDLS, CDR2 YYNGEE. The trim removed 3 bases at V and 2 bases at J, leaving 0 bases unmatched. The CDR3 here is CASSGLAGAYNEQFF. CDR3 DNA sequence: TGTGCCAGCAGCGGACTAGCGGGAGCCTACAATGAGCAGTTCTTC.